This T cell receptor (beta chain) derives from a study of tumor-infiltrating lymphocytes in oesophageal squamous cell carcinoma. From the PCR reads, TCRdb called clonotypes with MiXCR, one entry per CDR3 protein. The table lists some 25,000 distinct CDR3 sequences, more than 35% of them singletons, with roughly 23% in the top ten. Per germline, CDR1 SQVTM and CDR2 ANQGSEA. The CDR3 runs to 13 residues. V and J are TRBV29-1 and TRBJ2-4; the match to TRBD1 covers 7 bases. With the DNA end fitting TRBJ2-1 better, the J assignment may be wrong. Sequenced material: esophageal tumor tissue. The sequence was collected from a male donor with esophageal squamous cell carcinoma. The CDR3 here is CSGQEGARDEQFF. The CDR3 DNA reads as TGCAGCGGCCAAGAGGGGGCGCGGGATGAGCAGTTCTTC.